The T cell receptor beta chain under discussion was sequenced for a study of control samples from healthy donors and cancer patients. Germline values: CDR1 LNHDA, CDR2 SQIVND (reference sequence). The CDR3 length is 13 residues. Trimming shortened V by 3 bases and J by 10 bases, and 15 bases separated the two germline ends. The assay was immunoSEQ multiplex PCR, and TCRdb's table has in-frame clones only and misses some. The sample has tens of thousands of clones, under 95% seen once; the top ten hold 20% to 25%. The sequence derives from a woman aged 40-49 years with head and neck cancer. The chain recombines TRBV19 with TRBJ1-1; D unresolved. The sequenced sample was PBMCs. The CDR3, as DNA: TGTGCCAGTAGTATCACCAGCCTGAGAGGAGCTTTCTTT. It translates to CASSITSLRGAFF.